The sequence of this TCR beta chain was determined in a study of T-cell memory formation after mild COVID-19. This clonotype appeared many times. TCRdb fed the 5' RACE reads into MiXCR, producing one record per CDR3 protein. Of approximately 260,000 distinct CDR3 sequences in the sample, around 15% are singletons; the top ten hold 20% to 25%. The V and J ends lost 4 bases and 5 bases, in that order; junction bases with no gene match: 8. CDR3 size: 15 residues. Germline V gene data show CDR1 as SGHRS and CDR2 as YFSETQ. The sample taken for sequencing was PBMCs or a T cell subset sorted from them (not recorded which). The TCR was taken from a man younger than 35 who had mild COVID-19 (a few samples of this study predate the infection). Cell type and time point are not known. V and J are TRBV5-1 and TRBJ2-7, with 11 nucleotides matching TRBD1. CDR3 amino acids: CASSRGRTGGHEQYF. The CDR3 bases are TGCGCCAGCAGCCGAGGTAGGACAGGGGGCCACGAGCAGTACTTC. The full variable domain, rest sourced from reference TRBV5-1 and TRBJ2-7, is KAGVTQTPRYLIKTRGQQVTLSCSPISGHRSVSWYQQTPGQGLQFLFEYFSETQRNKGNFPGRFSGRQFSNSRSEMNVSTLELGDSALYLCASSRGRTGGHEQYFGPGTRLTVT.